The present T cell receptor (beta chain) was sequenced within a study of CD8+ T cells in alopecia areata. General study points: Treatment with tofacitinib significantly lowered scalp clonality and reduced expanded CD8+ clones among the top 100. In blood and scalp, many expanded lesional clones persisted during tofacitinib.

cDNA reverse transcribed from extracted RNA served as the sequencing template. The assay was immunoSEQ multiplex PCR, and TCRdb's table has in-frame clones only and misses some. The table includes over 90,000 clones, just over 85% detected once. The CDR3 runs to 13 residues. Deletions cut 10 bases from V and 3 bases from J, with 16 bases between. Looked up from germline, CDR1 is MNHEY and CDR2 is SMNVEV (reference sequence). With respect to this clone: What it binds is unknown.

Treatment described: oral pan-JAK inhibitor, 5-10 mg twice daily. Starting from PBMCs, sorting isolated CD4+ and CD8+ T cells. V is TRBV27 and J is TRBJ2-7, with a weak D call TRBD1 (6 bases). The sequencing here drew on CD8+ T cells sorted from blood, taken around week 34, from a patient treated with tofacitinib. The TCR was taken from a human donor with alopecia areata. The CDR3 DNA is TGTGCCACCAGAGGGGTCAGGGGCTACGAGCAGTACTTC. The encoded protein is CATRGVRGYEQYF.